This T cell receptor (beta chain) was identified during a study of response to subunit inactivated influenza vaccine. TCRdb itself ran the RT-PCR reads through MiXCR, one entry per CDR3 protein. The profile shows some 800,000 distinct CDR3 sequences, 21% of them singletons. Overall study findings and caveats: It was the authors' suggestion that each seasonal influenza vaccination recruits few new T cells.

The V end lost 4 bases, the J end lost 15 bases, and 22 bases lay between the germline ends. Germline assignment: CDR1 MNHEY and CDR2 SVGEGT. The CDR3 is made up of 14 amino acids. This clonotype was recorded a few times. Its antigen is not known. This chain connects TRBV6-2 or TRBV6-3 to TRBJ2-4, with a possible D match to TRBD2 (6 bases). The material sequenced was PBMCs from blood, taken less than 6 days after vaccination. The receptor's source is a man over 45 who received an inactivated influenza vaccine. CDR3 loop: CASSSALSMEGGYF. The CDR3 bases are TGTGCCAGCAGTTCGGCGCTGTCCATGGAGGGAGGGTACTTC.